A selection of T cell receptor beta chains follows, all from one sample in a study of shared clonotypes between healthy human individuals. Using immunoSEQ multiplex PCR, the repertoire was profiled, and TCRdb retains in-frame clones only, with some absent. The profile shows around 1.9 million clones, 80% to 95% of them singletons. The material sequenced was naive CD8+ T cells from PBMCs. The receptors stem from a young man in good health. Some clones in this sample may be carry-over from other donors' samples. The conserved cysteine and the conserved F or W are not part of the CDR3 here. The order of the fields is J gene, V gene, clone size, CDR3 protein. Not all rows give a size; the values are once, few, many and, for expanded clones, a class.

J gene: TRBJ2-7
V gene: TRBV4-3
clone size: once
CDR3 protein: ASSYRVETESYEQY

J gene: TRBJ1-2
V gene: TRBV28
clone size: NA
CDR3 protein: ASTPTRQLGYGYT

J gene: TRBJ2-7
V gene: TRBV5-1
clone size: NA
CDR3 protein: ASSPGTVEQY

J gene: TRBJ2-3
V gene: TRBV19
clone size: NA
CDR3 protein: ASNPPWHTDTQY

J gene: TRBJ2-5
V gene: TRBV6-5
clone size: NA
CDR3 protein: ASSYPGQGTETQY

J gene: TRBJ1-2
V gene: TRBV10-2
clone size: NA
CDR3 protein: ALLEDYGYT

J gene: TRBJ2-7
V gene: TRBV9
clone size: NA
CDR3 protein: ASSVRQGPLSYEQY

J gene: TRBJ2-2
V gene: TRBV14
clone size: NA
CDR3 protein: ASSQTRTIQSGELF

J gene: TRBJ1-4
V gene: TRBV27
clone size: NA
CDR3 protein: ATRRTGTNEKLF

J gene: TRBJ1-1
V gene: TRBV4-2
clone size: once
CDR3 protein: ASSQEDWAQVNTEAF

J gene: TRBJ2-1
V gene: TRBV27
clone size: NA
CDR3 protein: ASTLRGTGPSTYNEQF

J gene: TRBJ2-3
V gene: TRBV7-9
clone size: NA
CDR3 protein: ASSFLVSGGEDTQY

J gene: TRBJ1-1
V gene: TRBV2
clone size: NA
CDR3 protein: ASNFIGTEAF

J gene: TRBJ1-2
V gene: TRBV7-2
clone size: NA
CDR3 protein: ASSLVVSAGDGYT

J gene: TRBJ1-2
V gene: TRBV2
clone size: few
CDR3 protein: ASSEPALGSGYT

J gene: TRBJ2-1
V gene: TRBV2
clone size: NA
CDR3 protein: ASSEIWGDEQF

J gene: TRBJ2-5
V gene: TRBV4-1
clone size: NA
CDR3 protein: ASSRLAVQETQY

J gene: TRBJ1-2
V gene: TRBV7-9
clone size: NA
CDR3 protein: ASSPPLKNNYGYT

J gene: TRBJ2-7
V gene: TRBV4-2
clone size: NA
CDR3 protein: ASSQVPGLAETYEQY

J gene: TRBJ1-1
V gene: TRBV9
clone size: NA
CDR3 protein: ASSVDRGFTEAF

J gene: TRBJ2-1
V gene: TRBV28
clone size: NA
CDR3 protein: ASSPPGQGNNEQF

J gene: TRBJ1-3
V gene: TRBV30
clone size: NA
CDR3 protein: AWRYRGSGNTIY

J gene: TRBJ1-5
V gene: TRBV27
clone size: few
CDR3 protein: ASSWTGYNQPQH

J gene: TRBJ1-4
V gene: TRBV28
clone size: NA
CDR3 protein: ASSVPGQRNEKLF

J gene: TRBJ2-5
V gene: TRBV4-1
clone size: NA
CDR3 protein: ASSQDKGRRETQY

J gene: TRBJ2-5
V gene: TRBV7-2
clone size: NA
CDR3 protein: ASSLVSLSVKETQY

J gene: TRBJ1-2
V gene: TRBV14
clone size: NA
CDR3 protein: ASSPHGGGVSGYT

J gene: TRBJ2-7
V gene: TRBV18
clone size: once
CDR3 protein: ASSPLQRTYYEQY

J gene: TRBJ2-7
V gene: TRBV29-1
clone size: NA
CDR3 protein: SVSGRQGDSYEQY

J gene: TRBJ2-5
V gene: TRBV5-1
clone size: NA
CDR3 protein: ASSAGLAGLETQY

J gene: TRBJ2-1
V gene: TRBV13
clone size: NA
CDR3 protein: ASSPAAGAYNEQF

J gene: TRBJ1-2
V gene: TRBV25-1
clone size: once
CDR3 protein: ASSDRWGGYT

J gene: TRBJ2-7
V gene: TRBV5-1
clone size: NA
CDR3 protein: ASSPPPGQDNEQY

J gene: TRBJ2-2
V gene: TRBV7-8
clone size: NA
CDR3 protein: ASSLTRNTGELF

J gene: TRBJ1-2
V gene: TRBV10-2
clone size: NA
CDR3 protein: ASRDTYSYGYT

J gene: TRBJ2-7
V gene: TRBV5-4
clone size: NA
CDR3 protein: ASSPRDGSYEQY

J gene: TRBJ1-1
V gene: TRBV13
clone size: NA
CDR3 protein: ASSSYREEAF

J gene: TRBJ2-1
V gene: TRBV19
clone size: NA
CDR3 protein: ASSPLAGGSNEQF

J gene: TRBJ1-5
V gene: TRBV28
clone size: once
CDR3 protein: ASSLTGTVNQPQH

J gene: TRBJ1-4
V gene: TRBV7-8
clone size: NA
CDR3 protein: ASSFLTQGDEKLF

J gene: TRBJ2-7
V gene: TRBV7-2
clone size: NA
CDR3 protein: ASTLGPNYEQY

J gene: NA
V gene: TRBV7-9
clone size: NA
CDR3 protein: ASSRTGPAYEQY

J gene: TRBJ2-7
V gene: TRBV6-1
clone size: once
CDR3 protein: ASSAPGLYEQY

J gene: TRBJ1-3
V gene: TRBV7-9
clone size: NA
CDR3 protein: ASTMRRLITSDSGNTIY

J gene: TRBJ2-7
V gene: TRBV18
clone size: NA
CDR3 protein: ASSPDRGYHEQY